One sample yielded the 24 T cell receptor beta chains listed below, sequenced in a study of CD8+ T cells in alopecia areata (dated 2018 in TCRdb). The library was built by means of the immunoSEQ multiplex PCR assay. RNA was extracted from all samples and reverse transcribed into cDNA, which served as template for TCR sequencing. TCRdb took this table from immuneACCESS and kept in-frame rearrangements with V and J called. Such tables lack part of the clones; where checked against another copy, unresolved V genes explain under half of the gap, and the rest is unexplained. The sample table lists about 97,000 clones, 41% of them with a count of one. The ten largest clones take up approximately 1.5% of the sample. Sequences were obtained from CD4+ T cells sorted from blood. These receptors originate from a human donor with alopecia areata.

For the CDR3, the DNA is TGTGCCAGCAGTGCGGCCAGCGGAGGTTCACCCCTCCACTTT. It encodes CASSAASGGSPLHF. V usage is TRBV28 and J usage is TRBJ1-6; D gene uncertain. Trimming cost V 5 bases and J 9 bases, with 14 bases left between them. Germline V gene lookup returns CDR1 MDHEN and CDR2 SYDVKM. CDR3 length equals 14 residues.

This clone has just a few counts. The chain has TRBV6-5 and TRBJ1-2; D unclear. The CDR3 runs 15 residues. V was trimmed by 6 bases and J by 0 bases, leaving 14 bases between them. CDR1 and CDR2 (germline): MNHEY, SVGAGI. CDR3 protein: CASRRGLHTNYGYTF. The CDR3 DNA is TGTGCCAGCAGACGGGGATTGCATACTAACTATGGCTACACCTTC.

This clone has only a few counts. The chain recombines TRBV13 with TRBJ2-4, with D maybe TRBD2 (6 bases). With 6 bases removed from V and 6 bases from J, the gap between germline ends came to 15 bases. CDR3 length: 14 residues. Per the germline V gene, CDR1 is PRHDT and CDR2 is FYEKMQ (reference sequence). CDR3 coding DNA: TGTGCCAGCAGACTCCCGGGAGAGAGAAACATTCAGTACTTC. This translates into CASRLPGERNIQYF.

V usage is TRBV28 and J usage is TRBJ2-7; D is uncertain. From germline, CDR1 is MDHEN and CDR2 SYDVKM. The V end was cut by 6 bases, the J end by 2 bases, with 11 bases between. The CDR3 spans 13 residues. The DNA of the CDR3 is TGTGCCAGCAGAAACCATGGGGCCTACGAGCAGTACTTC. Its protein is CASRNHGAYEQYF. The full variable domain, its missing parts supplied by reference TRBV28 and TRBJ2-7, is DVKVTQSSRYLVKRTGEKVFLECVQDMDHENMFWYRQDPGLGLRLIYFSYDVKMKEKGDIPEGYSVSREKKERFSLILESASTNQTSMYLCASRNHGAYEQYFGPGTRLTVT.

The CDR3 DNA reads TGTGCCGGCGCAGGCGTTAACTATGGCTACACCTTC. Amino acids: CAGAGVNYGYTF. The rearrangement uses TRBV30 and TRBJ1-2; the D is unclear. Trimming removed 8 bases from V and 1 base from J, with 11 bases in between. Germline assignment: CDR1 GTSNPN and CDR2 SVGIG (reference sequence). CDR3 length: 12 amino acids.

In its sample, this clone was seen a few times. CDR3 coding DNA: TGTGCCAGCAGTTCGAGACTAGCGGGGGCCCTCGAGGGCAATGAGCAGTTCTTC. It translates to CASSSRLAGALEGNEQFF. The chain links TRBV7-9 to TRBJ2-1; 12 positions agree with TRBD2. The CDR3 totals 18 residues. After removal of 6 bases from V and 6 bases from J, the junction contained 15 bases not matched to a gene. CDR1 is SEHNR, CDR2 FQNEAQ, per germline (reference sequence).

The rearrangement links TRBV28 to TRBJ2-1, with 13 positions matching TRBD2. Germline V gene lookup returns CDR1 MDHEN and CDR2 SYDVKM. The CDR3 is 18 residues long. J was trimmed by 0 bases and V by 5 bases; bases with no gene match: 7. The CDR3 protein is CASSPRLAGGSSYNEQFF. The CDR3 DNA sequence: TGTGCCAGCAGTCCAAGACTAGCGGGGGGTAGCTCCTACAATGAGCAGTTCTTC. The whole variable domain, filled in from reference TRBV28 and TRBJ2-1, reads DVKVTQSSRYLVKRTGEKVFLECVQDMDHENMFWYRQDPGLGLRLIYFSYDVKMKEKGDIPEGYSVSREKKERFSLILESASTNQTSMYLCASSPRLAGGSSYNEQFFGPGTRLTVL.

The gene calls are TRBV19 and TRBJ1-6; 9 nucleotides match TRBD1. With V trimmed by 5 bases and J by 3 bases, 5 bases remained unmatched. Germline CDR1 reads LNHDA; CDR2 reads SQIVND (reference sequence). The CDR3 loop spans 16 amino acids. The CDR3 loop reads CASSPTTGGYNSPLHF. In DNA form, the CDR3 reads TGTGCCAGTAGTCCCACGACAGGGGGCTATAATTCACCCCTCCACTTT.

In this sample, this clone turned up once. The V gene is TRBV6-5, the J gene TRBJ2-3; 11 positions agree with TRBD2. Trimming cost V 5 bases and J 9 bases; bases outside gene matches: 1. The CDR3 consists of 12 residues. The germline CDR1 and CDR2 sequences are MNHEY and SVGAGI. CDR3 protein: CASSRLAGTQYF. The CDR3 DNA reads as TGTGCCAGCAGTCGACTAGCGGGAACGCAGTATTTT.

This sequence joins TRBV10-2 and TRBJ2-7; D may be TRBD2 (6 bases). Trimming left V 5 bases short and J 7 bases short, with 21 bases between. The V gene's germline CDR1 is WSHSY and CDR2 SAAADI. The length of the CDR3 is 15 residues. The CDR3 nucleotides are TGCGCCAGCAGTCGTGGGACCCTCACGGGGGAGGAGCAGTACTTC. This translates into CASSRGTLTGEEQYF.

The V and J genes are TRBV7-2 and TRBJ2-5; 9 nucleotides align to TRBD2. This CDR3 has 16 amino acids. Germline V gene data show CDR1 as SGHTA and CDR2 as FQGNSA. Trimming at V came to 3 bases and at J to 4 bases, leaving 9 bases not matched to a gene. The CDR3 bases are TGTGCCAGCAGCTTTCAAGCGGGGGGCGGAGGAGAGACCCAGTACTTC. Translation: CASSFQAGGGGETQYF.

The chain employs TRBV5-1 and TRBJ2-4; maybe TRBD1 (6 bases). The CDR3 totals 15 residues. Germline V lookup: CDR1 SGHRS, CDR2 YFSETQ. The ends were cut back, 3 bases at V and 0 bases at J, with 10 bases in the middle. Here the CDR3 DNA reads TGCGCCAGCAGCTGGGGGCAGGGAGCCAAAAACATTCAGTACTTC. Translated, it gives CASSWGQGAKNIQYF.

V gene TRBV5-4 combines with J gene TRBJ2-3; TRBD2 matches 8 bases. J lost 0 bases, V lost 5 bases, and 8 bases had no gene match. The CDR3 spans 16 residues. Germline CDR1 is SGHNT and CDR2 is YYREEE (reference sequence). CDR3 in DNA: TGTGCCAGCAGTCCACGGGGGGGGACTAGCACAGATACGCAGTATTTT. Translating gives CASSPRGGTSTDTQYF.

This clone has more than one count but fewer than ten. This chain connects TRBV23-1 to TRBJ1-5; D is perhaps TRBD1 (5 bases). TRBV23-1 is noted as an ORF with a role that remains uncertain. Trimming took off 1 base at V and 6 bases at J, with 16 bases between the two ends. The CDR3 is 16 residues long. In DNA form, the CDR3 reads TGCGCCAGCAGTCAATGGGACCCAAAGCGGAGTCAGCCCCAGCATTTT. Amino acid sequence: CASSQWDPKRSQPQHF.

This clone was found a few times. This rearrangement joins TRBV7-3 to TRBJ2-3; D is unresolved. The CDR3 is made up of 13 amino acids. V dropped 4 bases and J dropped 2 bases, with 7 bases sitting between them. CDR1 and CDR2 (germline): SGHTA, FQGTGA. As DNA, the CDR3 is TGTGCCAGCAGCTCGTCTATCACAGATACGCAGTATTTT. Amino acid sequence: CASSSSITDTQYF. Using reference TRBV7-3 and TRBJ2-3 for the parts outside the CDR3, the full variable domain is GAGVSQTPSNKVTEKGKYVELRCDPISGHTALYWYRQSLGQGPEFLIYFQGTGAADDSGLPNDRFFAVRPEGSVSTLKIQRTERGDSAVYLCASSSSITDTQYFGPGTRLTVL.

The chain carries TRBV2 and TRBJ2-4; D is ambiguous. Germline-derived CDR1 and CDR2 are SNHLY and FYNNEI. The CDR3 consists of 14 residues. Trimming took off 10 bases at V and 1 base at J, with 14 bases between the two ends. The CDR3 DNA reads TGTGCCAACTCTGTCGGCTTTGCCAAAAACATTCAGTACTTC. Its translation: CANSVGFAKNIQYF.

The chain uses TRBV30 and TRBJ1-5; 7 bases agree with TRBD1. CDR3 length: 14 amino acids. Unmatched junction bases numbered 7, after V lost 2 bases and J lost 6 bases. Germline assignment: CDR1 GTSNPN and CDR2 SVGIG (reference sequence). The CDR3 loop is CAWSSTGEGQPQHF. The CDR3 DNA is TGTGCCTGGAGTAGTACAGGGGAGGGTCAGCCCCAGCATTTT. Full variable domain (outside the CDR3, taken from reference TRBV30 and TRBJ1-5): SQTIHQWPATLVQPVGSPLSLECTVEGTSNPNLYWYRQAAGRGLQLLFYSVGIGQISSEVPQNLSASRPQDRQFILSSKKLLLSDSGFYLCAWSSTGEGQPQHFGDGTRLSIL.

This clone appeared a few times. The chain has TRBV28 and TRBJ2-3; D may be TRBD1 or TRBD2 (5 bases each). Germline CDR1 and CDR2: MDHEN and SYDVKM. The CDR3 is made up of 16 amino acids. Deletions cut 8 bases from V and 0 bases from J, with 18 bases between. The CDR3 nucleotides are TGTGCCAGCGGGGAAGGGACCCAGATTAGCACAGATACGCAGTATTTT. As protein: CASGEGTQISTDTQYF.

V gene TRBV7-9 combines with J gene TRBJ1-2; perhaps TRBD1 as D (5 bases). CDR3 length equals 14 residues. Germline CDR1 and CDR2: SEHNR and FQNEAQ (reference sequence). With 5 bases removed from V and 5 bases from J, the gap between germline ends came to 15 bases. CDR3 region: CASSLQGRLYGYTF. CDR3 DNA sequence: TGTGCCAGCAGCCTGCAGGGACGGTTGTATGGCTACACCTTC.

V usage is TRBV5-1 and J usage is TRBJ2-7; D gene unclear. Germline V gene lookup returns CDR1 SGHRS and CDR2 YFSETQ. This CDR3 has 14 residues. V gave up 1 base and J gave up 5 bases, with 13 bases separating them. Here the CDR3 reads CASSLFSLVDEQYF. CDR3 bases: TGCGCCAGCAGCTTGTTCTCCTTGGTGGACGAGCAGTACTTC.

This clone was counted between two and nine times. This sequence joins TRBV4-3 and TRBJ2-2, with D tentatively TRBD1 (5 bases). Germline V gives CDR1 LGHNA, CDR2 YSLEER. Trimming left V 0 bases short and J 5 bases short, with 10 bases between. CDR3 length: 15 residues. CDR3: CASSQESGITGELFF. The CDR3 nucleotides read TGCGCCAGCAGCCAAGAGTCAGGGATAACCGGGGAGCTGTTTTTT.

This clone was detected a few times. This chain connects TRBV28 to TRBJ1-5; D call uncertain. The CDR3 covers 14 residues. Germline V CDR1 and CDR2: MDHEN, SYDVKM. The V gene lost 3 bases and the J gene lost 5 bases, with 11 bases spanning the gap. In nucleotides, the CDR3 is TGTGCCAGCAGTTTTCGGGGATCTTATCAGCCCCAGCATTTT. This codes for CASSFRGSYQPQHF.

The chain links TRBV29-1 to TRBJ2-2; D is ambiguous. Per the germline V gene, CDR1 is SQVTM and CDR2 is ANQGSEA. Deletions cut 5 bases from V and 2 bases from J, with 12 bases between. This CDR3 contains 14 residues. The CDR3 region is CSVNWLQNTGELFF. In DNA form, the CDR3 reads TGCAGCGTTAATTGGCTCCAAAACACCGGGGAGCTGTTTTTT.

The chain links TRBV7-7 to TRBJ2-7; 8 positions agree with TRBD2. The CDR3 contains 15 residues. Per the germline V gene, CDR1 is SSHAT and CDR2 is FNYEAQ (reference sequence). With V trimmed by 0 bases and J by 5 bases, 6 bases remained unmatched. The CDR3 region is CASSLASGIEHEQYF. CDR3 coding DNA: TGTGCCAGCAGCTTAGCTAGCGGGATAGAACACGAGCAGTACTTC. Full variable domain (missing parts from reference TRBV7-7 and TRBJ2-7): GAGVSQSPRYKVTKRGQDVTLRCDPISSHATLYWYQQALGQGPEFLTYFNYEAQPDKSGLPSDRFSAERPEGSISTLTIQRTEQRDSAMYRCASSLASGIEHEQYFGPGTRLTVT.